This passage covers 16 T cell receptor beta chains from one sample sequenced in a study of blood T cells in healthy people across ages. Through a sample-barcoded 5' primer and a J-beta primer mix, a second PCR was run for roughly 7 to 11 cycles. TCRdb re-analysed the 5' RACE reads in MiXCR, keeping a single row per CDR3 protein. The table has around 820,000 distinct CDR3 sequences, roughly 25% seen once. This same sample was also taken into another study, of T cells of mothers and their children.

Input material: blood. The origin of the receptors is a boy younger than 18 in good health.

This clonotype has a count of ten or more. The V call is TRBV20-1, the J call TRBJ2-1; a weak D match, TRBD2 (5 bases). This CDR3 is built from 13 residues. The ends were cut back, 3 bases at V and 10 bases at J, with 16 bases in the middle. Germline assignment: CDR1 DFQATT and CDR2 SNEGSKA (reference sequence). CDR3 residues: CSARSPLRGEQFF. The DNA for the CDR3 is TGCAGTGCTAGGTCGCCCCTCCGAGGGGAGCAGTTCTTC.

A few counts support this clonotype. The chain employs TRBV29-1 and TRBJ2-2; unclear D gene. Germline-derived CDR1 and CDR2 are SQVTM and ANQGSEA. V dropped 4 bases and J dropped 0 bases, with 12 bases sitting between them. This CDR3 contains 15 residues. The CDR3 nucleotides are TGCAGCGTTGCACAAACCGATACGAACACCGGGGAGCTGTTTTTT. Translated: CSVAQTDTNTGELFF.

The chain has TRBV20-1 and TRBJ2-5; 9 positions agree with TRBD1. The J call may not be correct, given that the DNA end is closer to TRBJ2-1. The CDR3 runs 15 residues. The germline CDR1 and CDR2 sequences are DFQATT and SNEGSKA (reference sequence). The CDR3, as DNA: TGCAGTGCTAGAGATCCCCGACAGGGGGGCAATGAGCAGTTCTTC. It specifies CSARDPRQGGNEQFF.

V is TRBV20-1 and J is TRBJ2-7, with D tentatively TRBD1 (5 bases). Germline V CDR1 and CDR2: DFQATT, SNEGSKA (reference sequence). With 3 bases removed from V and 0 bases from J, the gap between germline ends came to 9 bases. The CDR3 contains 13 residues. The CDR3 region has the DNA TGCAGTGCTAGGGTCGACAGCTCCTACGAGCAGTACTTC. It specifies CSARVDSSYEQYF.

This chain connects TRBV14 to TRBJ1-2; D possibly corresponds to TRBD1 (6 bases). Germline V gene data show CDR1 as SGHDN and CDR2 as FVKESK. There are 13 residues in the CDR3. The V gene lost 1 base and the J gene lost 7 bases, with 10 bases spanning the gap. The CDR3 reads CASSQVQTGGYTF. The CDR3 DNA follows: TGTGCCAGCAGCCAAGTACAGACAGGTGGCTACACCTTC.

The CDR3, as DNA: TGTGCCAGCAGTTTAAACGGGGGCTATGACCCCTATGGCTACACCTTC. This gives the protein CASSLNGGYDPYGYTF. The chain employs TRBV27 and TRBJ1-2; weak D call: TRBD1 (6 bases). Trimming took 2 bases from V and 4 from J, leaving 17 bases between them. Germline V gene lookup returns CDR1 MNHEY and CDR2 SMNVEV (reference sequence). The length of the CDR3 is 16 residues.

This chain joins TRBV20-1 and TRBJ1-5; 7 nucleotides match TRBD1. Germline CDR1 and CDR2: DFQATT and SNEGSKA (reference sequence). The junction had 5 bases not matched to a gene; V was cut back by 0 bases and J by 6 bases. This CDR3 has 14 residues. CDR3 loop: CSARDEGAGQPQHF. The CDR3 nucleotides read TGCAGTGCTAGAGATGAGGGGGCAGGTCAGCCCCAGCATTTT.

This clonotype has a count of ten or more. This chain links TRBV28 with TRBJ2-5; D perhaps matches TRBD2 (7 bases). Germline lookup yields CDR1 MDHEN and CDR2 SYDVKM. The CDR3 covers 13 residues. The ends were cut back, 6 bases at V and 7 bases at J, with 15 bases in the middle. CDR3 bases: TGTGCCAGCAGCCTAGCGGAGGGGGGGACCCAGTACTTC. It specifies CASSLAEGGTQYF. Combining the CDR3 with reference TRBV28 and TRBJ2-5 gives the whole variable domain DVKVTQSSRYLVKRTGEKVFLECVQDMDHENMFWYRQDPGLGLRLIYFSYDVKMKEKGDIPEGYSVSREKKERFSLILESASTNQTSMYLCASSLAEGGTQYFGPGTRLLVL.

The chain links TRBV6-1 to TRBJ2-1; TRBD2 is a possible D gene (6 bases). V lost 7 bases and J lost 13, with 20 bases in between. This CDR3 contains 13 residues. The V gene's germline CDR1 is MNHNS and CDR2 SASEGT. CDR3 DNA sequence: TGTGCCAGCATCTTGGACTACTATGGGAACCAGTTCTTC. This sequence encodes CASILDYYGNQFF.

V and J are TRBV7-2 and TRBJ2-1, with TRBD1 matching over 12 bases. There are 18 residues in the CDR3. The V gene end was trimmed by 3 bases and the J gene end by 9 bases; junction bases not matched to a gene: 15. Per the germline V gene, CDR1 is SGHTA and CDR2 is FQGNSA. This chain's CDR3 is CASSLVGTGGGLRSEQFF. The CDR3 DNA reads TGTGCCAGCAGCTTGGTTGGGACAGGGGGCGGTCTGAGAAGTGAGCAGTTCTTC.

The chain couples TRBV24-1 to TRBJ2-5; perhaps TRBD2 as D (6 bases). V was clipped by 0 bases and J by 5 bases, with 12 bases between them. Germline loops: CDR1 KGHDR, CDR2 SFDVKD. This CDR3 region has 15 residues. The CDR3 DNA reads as TGTGCCACCAGTGATTTGCGAGGAGGGGAGGAGACCCAGTACTTC. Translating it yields CATSDLRGGEETQYF.

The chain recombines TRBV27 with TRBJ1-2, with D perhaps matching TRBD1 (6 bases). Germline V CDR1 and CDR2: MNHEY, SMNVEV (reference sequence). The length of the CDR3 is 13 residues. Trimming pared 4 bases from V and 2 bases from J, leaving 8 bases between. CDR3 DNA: TGTGCCAGCAGTTGGGGACAAAACTATGGCTACACCTTC. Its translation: CASSWGQNYGYTF.

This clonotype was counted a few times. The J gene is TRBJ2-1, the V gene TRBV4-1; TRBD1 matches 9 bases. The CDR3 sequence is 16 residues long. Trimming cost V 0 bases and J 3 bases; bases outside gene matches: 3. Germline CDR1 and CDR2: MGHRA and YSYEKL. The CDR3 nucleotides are TGCGCCAGCAGCCAAGAGGGGACAGGGAACTACAATGAGCAGTTCTTC. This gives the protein CASSQEGTGNYNEQFF.

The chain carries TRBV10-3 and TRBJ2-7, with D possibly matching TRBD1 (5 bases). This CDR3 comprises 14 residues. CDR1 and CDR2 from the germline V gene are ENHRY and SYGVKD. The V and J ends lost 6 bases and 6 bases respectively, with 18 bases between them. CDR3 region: CAIRHRQPQIEQYF. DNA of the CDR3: TGTGCCATCAGACACAGACAGCCCCAGATCGAGCAGTACTTC.

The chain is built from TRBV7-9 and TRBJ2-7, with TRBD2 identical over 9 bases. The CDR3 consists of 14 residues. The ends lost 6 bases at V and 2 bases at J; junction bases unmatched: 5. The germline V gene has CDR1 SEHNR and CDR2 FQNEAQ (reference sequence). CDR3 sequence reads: CASSPIAGAYEQYF. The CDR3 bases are TGTGCCAGCAGTCCAATAGCGGGGGCCTACGAGCAGTACTTC. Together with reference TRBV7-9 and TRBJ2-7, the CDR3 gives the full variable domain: DTGVSQNPRHKITKRGQNVTFRCDPISEHNRLYWYRQTLGQGPEFLTYFQNEAQLEKSRLLSDRFSAERPKGSFSTLEIQRTEQGDSAMYLCASSPIAGAYEQYFGPGTRLTVT.

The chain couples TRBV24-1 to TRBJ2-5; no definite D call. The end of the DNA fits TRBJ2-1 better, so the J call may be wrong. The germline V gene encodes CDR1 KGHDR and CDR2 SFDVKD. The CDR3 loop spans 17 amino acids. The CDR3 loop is CATSDNGPNPSYNEQFF. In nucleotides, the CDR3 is TGTGCCACCAGTGACAATGGACCAAACCCCTCCTACAATGAGCAGTTCTTC.